The 21 T cell receptor beta chains in this list originate from one sample, sequenced in a study of T cells in Graves' hyperthyroidism and ophthalmopathy. Template material for amplifying TCR beta CDR3 regions consisted of RNA transcripts. The HTBI primer set served for first-round RT-PCR of the TCR CDR3. TCRdb reanalysed the multiplex PCR reads using MiXCR and keeps one entry per CDR3 protein. The table lists fewer than 900,000 distinct CDR3 sequences, roughly 15% of them singletons. Sequencing was carried out using blood. The receptors originated from a man in his late teens or twenties with Graves' hyperthyroidism.

This clonotype has at least ten counts. The rearrangement uses TRBV6-1 and TRBJ2-5; perhaps TRBD1 as D (5 bases). The CDR3 length is 15 residues. Germline CDR1 is MNHNS and CDR2 is SASEGT. The CDR3 region is CASDQGQGWTETQYF. The CDR3 coding sequence is TGTGCTTCCGACCAGGGTCAAGGTTGGACCGAGACCCAGTACTTC.

The V and J genes are TRBV27 and TRBJ2-7, with no clear D. The germline V gene has CDR1 MNHEY and CDR2 SMNVEV (reference sequence). CDR3 length: 14 amino acids. V lost 2 bases and J 2 bases, leaving 10 bases between the germline ends. The CDR3 reads CASSLRWRTYEQYF. Here the CDR3 DNA reads TGTGCCAGCAGTTTACGTTGGCGAACCTACGAGCAGTACTTC.

This clonotype was found many times. V gene TRBV10-3 combines with J gene TRBJ2-7; TRBD1 matches at 10 bases. The V gene end was trimmed by 0 bases and the J gene end by 4 bases; junction bases not matched to a gene: 3. CDR1 is ENHRY, CDR2 SYGVKD, per germline. The CDR3 extends over 15 amino acids. CDR3: CAISESGQGEYEQYF. Here the CDR3 DNA reads TGTGCCATCAGTGAGTCCGGACAGGGGGAATACGAGCAGTACTTC.

The chain carries TRBV9 and TRBJ1-2; D may be TRBD1 (5 bases). Germline assignment: CDR1 SGDLS and CDR2 YYNGEE. The CDR3 has 16 residues. Trimming shortened V by 3 bases and J by 3 bases, and 18 bases separated the two germline ends. The DNA of the CDR3 is TGTGCCAGCAGCGGGGAGAGGAGGGAAGGGGACTATGGCTACACCTTC. The encoded protein is CASSGERREGDYGYTF.

This clonotype was found a few times. The chain carries TRBV7-6 and TRBJ2-7; 16 bases are shared with TRBD2. V trimming: 5 bases; J trimming: 2 bases; junction bases outside the gene matches: 9. The CDR3 consists of 18 residues. The germline V gene has CDR1 SGHVS and CDR2 FNYEAQ. For the CDR3, the DNA is TGTGCCAGCAGCAGAGGGACTAGCGGGAGGGGAGGGACCTACGAGCAGTACTTC. Translation gives CASSRGTSGRGGTYEQYF.

This clonotype was seen only a few times. The chain links TRBV7-2 to TRBJ2-7, with a tentative D call TRBD2 (6 bases). The length of the CDR3 is 13 residues. V was trimmed by 1 base and J by 9 bases, leaving 13 bases between them. Germline V gene sequence: CDR1 SGHTA, CDR2 FQGNSA. This chain's CDR3 is CASSLEWRDGQYF. CDR3 coding DNA: TGTGCCAGCAGCTTAGAGTGGCGGGACGGGCAGTACTTC. Together with reference TRBV7-2 and TRBJ2-7, the CDR3 gives the full variable domain: GAGVSQSPSNKVTEKGKDVELRCDPISGHTALYWYRQSLGQGLEFLIYFQGNSAPDKSGLPSDRFSAERTGGSVSTLTIQRTQQEDSAVYLCASSLEWRDGQYFGPGTRLTVT.

V and J are TRBV7-8 and TRBJ1-3; D uncertain. The V gene's germline CDR1 is SGHVS and CDR2 FQNEAQ. The CDR3 covers 16 residues. Trimming took off 5 bases at V and 0 bases at J, with 14 bases between the two ends. The DNA for the CDR3 is TGTGCCAGCAGCCCCAGGACCTTGAGCTCTGGAAACACCATATATTTT. Its translation: CASSPRTLSSGNTIYF.

This clonotype was observed a handful of times. The rearrangement joins TRBV20-1 to TRBJ1-4, with D uncertain. The V end was cut by 2 bases, the J end by 0 bases, with 7 bases between. The germline CDR1 and CDR2 sequences are DFQATT and SNEGSKA (reference sequence). The CDR3 extends over 14 amino acids. Written as DNA, the CDR3 is TGCAGTGCTAGACCGATCACAACTAATGAAAAACTGTTTTTT. Its translation: CSARPITTNEKLFF.

This clonotype was detected only a few times. The chain couples TRBV20-1 to TRBJ2-5; 13 positions agree with TRBD2. The germline V gene has CDR1 DFQATT and CDR2 SNEGSKA (reference sequence). This CDR3 region has 20 residues. The V segment lost 3 bases and the J segment 4 bases; nucleotides outside the gene matches: 20. The CDR3 loop reads CSARVLSAGLAGPVGETQYF. CDR3 nucleotides: TGCAGTGCTAGGGTGTTGTCAGCGGGACTAGCGGGACCGGTTGGAGAGACCCAGTACTTC.

The chain has TRBV7-2 and TRBJ1-6; a possible D gene is TRBD1 (6 bases). Germline assignment: CDR1 SGHTA and CDR2 FQGNSA. CDR3 length: 15 residues. Between the trimmed V and J ends, which lost 5 bases and 7 bases, there was a span of 15 bases. The CDR3 coding sequence is TGTGCCAGCAGCACCGGACAGTCGGGGAATTCACCCCTCCACTTT. It translates to CASSTGQSGNSPLHF.

This chain links TRBV5-1 with TRBJ2-2, with TRBD2 matching over 7 bases. CDR1 and CDR2 from the germline V gene are SGHRS and YFSETQ. V gave up 2 bases and J gave up 4 bases; unmatched junction bases: 8. The CDR3 extends over 16 amino acids. CDR3 amino acids: CASSFASGLITGELFF. The CDR3 DNA follows: TGCGCCAGCAGCTTTGCTAGCGGATTAATCACCGGGGAGCTGTTTTTT.

This clonotype was observed many times. The CDR3 is CASGAAGGRAWQETQYF. For the CDR3, the DNA is TGTGCTAGTGGTGCTGCCGGCGGGAGGGCATGGCAAGAGACCCAGTACTTC. The chain recombines TRBV12-5 with TRBJ2-5; 9 bases are a match to TRBD2. From germline, CDR1 is LGHNT and CDR2 FRNRAP. The CDR3 sequence is 17 residues long. Germline trimming cut 5 bases from V and 2 bases from J; bases unmatched to any gene: 12.

This clonotype was recorded a few times. This chain connects TRBV29-1 to TRBJ2-2; D is possibly TRBD1 (6 bases). Trimming removed 5 bases at V and 3 bases at J, with 13 bases between. This CDR3 has 14 amino acids. Germline CDR1 SQVTM, CDR2 ANQGSEA. In DNA form, the CDR3 reads TGCAGCGTTAGTGGCACAGGGCACACCGGGGAGCTGTTTTTT. Translated, it gives CSVSGTGHTGELFF.

Only a few counts were recorded for this clonotype. The rearrangement joins TRBV28 to TRBJ2-1, with 13 bases fitting TRBD2. CDR1 and CDR2 from the germline V gene are MDHEN and SYDVKM. Unmatched junction bases numbered 11, after V lost 3 bases and J lost 0 bases. This CDR3 region has 20 residues. This chain's CDR3 is CASSFFYETSGRSSYNEQFF. Here the CDR3 DNA reads TGTGCCAGCAGTTTTTTTTACGAGACTAGCGGGAGGAGCTCCTACAATGAGCAGTTCTTC. Together with reference TRBV28 and TRBJ2-1, the CDR3 gives the full variable domain: DVKVTQSSRYLVKRTGEKVFLECVQDMDHENMFWYRQDPGLGLRLIYFSYDVKMKEKGDIPEGYSVSREKKERFSLILESASTNQTSMYLCASSFFYETSGRSSYNEQFFGPGTRLTVL.

Regarding this clonotype: The junction departs from the called germline gene at one end, perhaps through a read error. The chain has TRBV7-9 and TRBJ2-3; TRBD2 matches 10 bases. The CDR3 extends over 16 amino acids. Germline CDR1 reads SEHNR; CDR2 reads FQNEAQ (reference sequence). The CDR3 reads CASGLRTSGEGRTQYF. DNA of the CDR3: TGTGCCAGCGGCTTAAGGACTAGCGGAGAGGGGCGTACGCAGTATTTT.

The rearrangement uses TRBV2 and TRBJ2-7, with D tentatively TRBD1 (5 bases). This CDR3 has 13 residues. V was trimmed by 6 bases and J by 6 bases, leaving 15 bases between them. Germline V CDR1 and CDR2: SNHLY, FYNNEI. CDR3 DNA sequence: TGTGCCAGCAGCAGTGGTCCAGGGCTCGAGCAGTACTTC. Translating gives CASSSGPGLEQYF.

The V call is TRBV12-3 or TRBV12-4, the J call TRBJ1-2; a possible D gene is TRBD1 (6 bases). The CDR3 sequence is 13 residues long. With 5 bases removed from V and 7 bases from J, the gap between germline ends came to 14 bases. The CDR3 DNA is TGTGCCAGCAGTCGGATTCAGGGGATTGGCTACACCTTC. Amino acid sequence: CASSRIQGIGYTF.

This clonotype was seen at least ten times. The V call is TRBV6-2 or TRBV6-3, the J call TRBJ2-2, with D possibly TRBD2 on 6 matching bases. Germline CDR1 reads MNHEY; CDR2 reads SVGEGT. Trimming took off 5 bases at V and 6 bases at J, with 7 bases between the two ends. This CDR3 has 12 amino acids. In nucleotides, the CDR3 is TGTGCCAGCAGTGGAGGGGCCGGGGAGCTGTTTTTT. Translating gives CASSGGAGELFF.

V gene TRBV20-1 combines with J gene TRBJ1-6; 7 bases are a match to TRBD1. The germline V gene has CDR1 DFQATT and CDR2 SNEGSKA (reference sequence). CDR3 length: 13 residues. V lost 1 base to trimming and J lost 10 bases; unmatched junction nucleotides: 4. The CDR3 coding sequence is TGCAGTGCTAGAGGTACAGGGGTATCACCCCTCCACTTT. Amino acid sequence: CSARGTGVSPLHF.

This clonotype was counted many times. The V gene is TRBV28, the J gene TRBJ2-7; D is perhaps TRBD2 (7 bases). This CDR3 contains 15 residues. V was shortened by 4 bases and J by 4 bases, with 17 bases between the two germline ends. Germline assignment: CDR1 MDHEN and CDR2 SYDVKM. The CDR3 here is CASSSRTRGNYEQYF. Written as DNA, the CDR3 is TGTGCCAGCAGTTCTAGGACTAGGGGGAATTACGAGCAGTACTTC.

This clonotype was observed many times. CDR3 loop: CASRGGHPLTHEQYF. CDR3 DNA sequence: TGTGCCAGCAGGGGAGGGCATCCGCTCACCCACGAGCAGTACTTC. J is TRBJ2-7 and V is TRBV9; TRBD2 agrees at 7 bases. The V and J ends lost 5 bases and 5 bases, in that order; junction bases with no gene match: 13. The germline V gene has CDR1 SGDLS and CDR2 YYNGEE. The CDR3 spans 15 residues. Based on the CDR3 plus reference TRBV9 and TRBJ2-7, the full variable domain is DSGVTQTPKHLITATGQRVTLRCSPRSGDLSVYWYQQSLDQGLQFLIQYYNGEERAKGNILERFSAQQFPDLHSELNLSSLELGDSALYFCASRGGHPLTHEQYFGPGTRLTVT.